This is a list of T cell receptor beta chains from one sample in a study of T cells after yellow fever vaccination. TCRdb re-analysed the 5' RACE reads in MiXCR, keeping a single row per CDR3 protein. Of 350,000 to 550,000 distinct CDR3 sequences in the sample, 18% were seen once. This specimen was PBMCs, taken before the yellow fever booster vaccination. All receptors derive from a man aged 18 to 35 who received the YFV17D yellow fever vaccine. The CDR3 runs from the conserved cysteine through the conserved F or W. A D gene is named only where the DNA matches it firmly. Only some rows state a clone size, as once, few, many or a class for expanded clones.

- | TRBJ1-2 | TRBD1 | TRBV7-9 | TGTGCCAGCAGCCCTGGGACAGGGTATCGTAACTATGGCTACACCTTC | CASSPGTGYRNYGYTF
few | TRBJ2-1 | TRBD1 | TRBV4-3 | TGCGCCAGCAGCCAAGGACAGGGAAGCTCCTACAATGAGCAGTTCTTC | CASSQGQGSSYNEQFF
- | TRBJ2-5 | TRBD2 | TRBV20-1 | TGCAGTGCGGACGGGACTAGCGGGGCCCAAGAGACCCAGTACTTC | CSADGTSGAQETQYF
few | TRBJ2-3 | TRBD2 | TRBV10-3 | TGTGCCATCAGGGCCGGGACTAGCGGTACGCAGTATTTT | CAIRAGTSGTQYF
few | TRBJ1-2 | - | TRBV5-1 | TGCGCCAGCAGCTTTGGGCCCGGGGAAGGCTACACCTTC | CASSFGPGEGYTF
- | TRBJ1-3 | - | TRBV4-2 | TGTGCCAGCAGCCAAGATCTAGTTGGTGGCGCGGGAAACACCATATATTTT | CASSQDLVGGAGNTIYF
- | TRBJ2-5 | - | TRBV10-3 | TGTGCCATCAGTGAGGGGGTAGGGGAGACCCAGTACTTC | CAISEGVGETQYF
- | TRBJ1-2 | - | TRBV15 | TGTGCCACCAGCAACCGTGGGAACTATGGCTACACCTTC | CATSNRGNYGYTF
- | TRBJ1-2 | - | TRBV20-1 | TGCAGTGCTAGGGAGTTGGGCTATGGCTACACCTTC | CSARELGYGYTF
many | TRBJ1-3 | TRBD1 | TRBV9 | TGTGCCAGCAGCGCATTAGGGGGCTTCTCTGGAAACACCATATATTTT | CASSALGGFSGNTIYF
few | TRBJ2-5 | - | TRBV9 | TGTGCCAGCAGCGCAGGGACACCCCGGGGGACCCAGTACTTC | CASSAGTPRGTQYF
- | TRBJ2-3 | TRBD2 | TRBV6-4 | TGTGCCAGCAGTGGGACTAGCGGGGGCCCCACAGATACGCAGTATTTT | CASSGTSGGPTDTQYF
few | TRBJ2-1 | - | TRBV25-1 | TGTGCCAGCAGATCCGATGAGCAGTTCTTC | CASRSDEQFF
many | TRBJ2-1 | - | TRBV7-9 | TGTGCCAGCAGTCCGGAGGGGTACAATGAGCAGTTCTTC | CASSPEGYNEQFF
few | TRBJ1-2 | TRBD1 | TRBV27 | TGTGCCAGCAGTTTTGGACCTAGGACAGGACACTATGGCTACACCTTC | CASSFGPRTGHYGYTF
many | TRBJ2-7 | TRBD1 | TRBV20-1 | TGCAGTGCAAGGACAGGGGGCTACGAGCAGTACTTC | CSARTGGYEQYF
- | TRBJ1-4 | - | TRBV7-9 | TGTGCCAGCAGCTTATCGACAGCAGCTGAAAAACTGTTTTTT | CASSLSTAAEKLFF
once | TRBJ2-7 | TRBD2 | TRBV20-1 | TGCAGTGCTGGGCGGCGACTAGCGGGGGACGCCTACGAGCAGTACTTC | CSAGRRLAGDAYEQYF
few | TRBJ2-3 | - | TRBV4-2 | TGTGCCAGCAGCCAAGGTGCGAGCGGGCTTGATACGCAGTATTTT | CASSQGASGLDTQYF
- | TRBJ2-3 | TRBD2 | TRBV12-3/TRBV12-4 | TGTGCCAACAGCGGGGGGATATCAGATACGCAGTATTTT | CANSGGISDTQYF
many | TRBJ1-1 | - | TRBV12-3/TRBV12-4 | TGTGCCAGCAGTTTTAGGGCAGCAGACACTGAAGCTTTCTTT | CASSFRAADTEAFF
- | TRBJ1-1 | - | TRBV28 | TGTGCCAGCAGTCCTCCTGGTTCGATGAACACTGAAGCTTTCTTT | CASSPPGSMNTEAFF
- | TRBJ2-3 | TRBD1 | TRBV4-3 | TGCGCCAGCAGCGCAGGGGGCCTTACAGATACGCAGTATTTT | CASSAGGLTDTQYF
few | TRBJ1-1 | TRBD1 | TRBV2 | TGTGCCAGCAGTGAAGCGCTTACAGGGGTTCCGCCCTTT | CASSEALTGVPPF
few | TRBJ2-3 | - | TRBV29-1 | TGCAGCGTCCGGGGAACGGAGGGAAACACAGATACGCAGTATTTT | CSVRGTEGNTDTQYF
- | TRBJ2-3 | - | TRBV7-2 | TGTGCCAGCACCGCTCTTAGGGGCAGCACAGATACGCAGTATTTT | CASTALRGSTDTQYF
few | TRBJ2-7 | - | TRBV29-1 | TGCAGCGTTGAAGTGGCTAGCGCAAACTACGAGCAGTACTTC | CSVEVASANYEQYF